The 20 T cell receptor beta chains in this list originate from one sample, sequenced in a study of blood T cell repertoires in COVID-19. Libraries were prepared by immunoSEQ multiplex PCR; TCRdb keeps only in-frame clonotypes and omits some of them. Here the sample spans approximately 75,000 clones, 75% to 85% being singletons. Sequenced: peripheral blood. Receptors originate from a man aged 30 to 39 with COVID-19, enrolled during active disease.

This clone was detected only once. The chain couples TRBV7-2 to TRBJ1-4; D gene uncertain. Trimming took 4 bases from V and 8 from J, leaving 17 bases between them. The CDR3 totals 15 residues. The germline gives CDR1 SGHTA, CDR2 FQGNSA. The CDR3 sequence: CASSSGGGSEEKLFF. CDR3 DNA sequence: TGTGCCAGCAGCTCGGGAGGCGGATCTGAGGAAAAACTGTTTTTT.

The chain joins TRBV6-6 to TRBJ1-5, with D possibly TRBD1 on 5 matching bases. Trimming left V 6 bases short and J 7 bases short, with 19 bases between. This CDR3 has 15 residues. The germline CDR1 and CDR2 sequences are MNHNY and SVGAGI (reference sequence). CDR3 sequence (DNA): TGTGCCAGCAGAAGTACAGGCTTAGAAAGCCAGCCCCAGCATTTT. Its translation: CASRSTGLESQPQHF.

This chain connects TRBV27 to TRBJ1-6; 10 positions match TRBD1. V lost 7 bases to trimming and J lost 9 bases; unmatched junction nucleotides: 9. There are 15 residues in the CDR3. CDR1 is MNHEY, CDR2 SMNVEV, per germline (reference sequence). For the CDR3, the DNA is TGTGCCAGCATGGATCCGGGACAGGGGTCTTCACCCCTCCACTTT. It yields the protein CASMDPGQGSSPLHF.

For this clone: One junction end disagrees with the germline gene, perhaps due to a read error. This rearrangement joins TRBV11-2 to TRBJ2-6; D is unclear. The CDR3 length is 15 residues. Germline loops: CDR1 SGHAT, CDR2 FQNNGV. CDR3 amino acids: CASSLESNGANVLTF. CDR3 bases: TGTGCCAGCAGCCTAGAGTCCAATGGGGCCAACGTCCTGACTTTC. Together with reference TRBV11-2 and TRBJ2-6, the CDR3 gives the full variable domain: EAGVAQSPRYKIIEKRQSVAFWCNPISGHATLYWYQQILGQGPKLLIQFQNNGVVDDSQLPKDRFSAERLKGVDSTLKIQPAKLEDSAVYLCASSLESNGANVLTFGAGSRLTVL.

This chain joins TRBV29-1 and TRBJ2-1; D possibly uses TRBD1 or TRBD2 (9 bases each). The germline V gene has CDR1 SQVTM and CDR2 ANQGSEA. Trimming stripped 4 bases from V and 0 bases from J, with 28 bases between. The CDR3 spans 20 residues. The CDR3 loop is CSVVDRGASGTRRSYNEQFF. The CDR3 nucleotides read TGCAGCGTTGTCGACAGGGGGGCTAGCGGGACCAGACGCTCCTACAATGAGCAGTTCTTC.

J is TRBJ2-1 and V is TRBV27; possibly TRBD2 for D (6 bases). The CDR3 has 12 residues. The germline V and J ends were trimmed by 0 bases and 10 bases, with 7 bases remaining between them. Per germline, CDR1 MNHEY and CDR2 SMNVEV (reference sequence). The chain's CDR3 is CASSLSAGEQFF. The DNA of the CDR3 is TGTGCCAGCAGTTTATCGGCGGGGGAGCAGTTCTTC.

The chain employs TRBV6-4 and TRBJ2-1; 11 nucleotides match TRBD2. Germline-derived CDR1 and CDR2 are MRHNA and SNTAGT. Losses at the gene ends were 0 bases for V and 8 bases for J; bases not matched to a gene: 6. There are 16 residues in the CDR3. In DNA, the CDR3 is TGTGCCAGCAGTGACTCTAGCGGGAGGGCCTCCCATGAGCAGTTCTTC. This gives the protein CASSDSSGRASHEQFF.

DNA for the CDR3: TGCGCCAGCAGCTTGGCACTAGCGGGAGGGCCCACGGTTCAAGAGACCCAGTACTTC. Protein: CASSLALAGGPTVQETQYF. The chain is built from TRBV5-1 and TRBJ2-5; 13 bases agree with TRBD2. The CDR3 is made up of 19 amino acids. Germline loops: CDR1 SGHRS, CDR2 YFSETQ. V shed 0 bases, J shed 2 bases, and the junction held 10 bases outside the gene matches.

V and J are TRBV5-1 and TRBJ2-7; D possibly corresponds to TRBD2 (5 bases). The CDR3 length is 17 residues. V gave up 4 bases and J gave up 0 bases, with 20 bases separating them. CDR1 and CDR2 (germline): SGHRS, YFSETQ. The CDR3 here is CASSEQTGTFSSYEQYF. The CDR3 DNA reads TGCGCCAGCAGCGAACAGACGGGAACCTTCAGCTCCTACGAGCAGTACTTC.

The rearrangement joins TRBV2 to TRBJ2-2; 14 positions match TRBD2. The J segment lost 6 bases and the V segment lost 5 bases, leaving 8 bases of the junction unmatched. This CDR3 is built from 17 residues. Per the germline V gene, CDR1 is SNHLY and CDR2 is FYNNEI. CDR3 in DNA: TGTGCCAGCAGTAAGGGACTAGCGGGAGAACGGGCCGGGGAGCTGTTTTTT. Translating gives CASSKGLAGERAGELFF. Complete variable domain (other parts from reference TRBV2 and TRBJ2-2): EPEVTQTPSHQVTQMGQEVILRCVPISNHLYFYWYRQILGQKVEFLVSFYNNEISEKSEIFDDQFSVERPDGSNFTLKIRSTKLEDSAMYFCASSKGLAGERAGELFFGEGSRLTVL.

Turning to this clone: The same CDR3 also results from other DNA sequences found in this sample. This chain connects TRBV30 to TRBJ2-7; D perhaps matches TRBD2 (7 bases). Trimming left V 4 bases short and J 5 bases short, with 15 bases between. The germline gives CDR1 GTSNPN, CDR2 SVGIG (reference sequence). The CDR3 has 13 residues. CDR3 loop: CAWTDGGLNEQYF. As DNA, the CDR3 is TGTGCCTGGACGGACGGGGGGCTCAACGAGCAGTACTTC. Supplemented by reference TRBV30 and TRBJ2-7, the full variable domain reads SQTIHQWPATLVQPVGSPLSLECTVEGTSNPNLYWYRQAAGRGLQLLFYSVGIGQISSEVPQNLSASRPQDRQFILSSKKLLLSDSGFYLCAWTDGGLNEQYFGPGTRLTVT.

The CDR3 here is CASSPSTRTGDAEAFF. The CDR3 nucleotides read TGTGCCAGCAGCCCCAGTACCAGGACAGGGGACGCTGAAGCTTTCTTT. The rearrangement links TRBV7-9 to TRBJ1-1; the match to TRBD1 covers 9 bases. CDR1 is SEHNR, CDR2 FQNEAQ, per germline (reference sequence). The CDR3 has 16 amino acids. With 5 bases clipped from V and 6 bases from J, the junction kept 13 bases outside the gene matches.

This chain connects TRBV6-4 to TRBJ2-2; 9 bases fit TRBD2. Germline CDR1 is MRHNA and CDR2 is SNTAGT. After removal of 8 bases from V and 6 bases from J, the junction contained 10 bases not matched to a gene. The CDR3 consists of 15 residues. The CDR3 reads CASSSSSGRSGELFF. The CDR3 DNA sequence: TGTGCCAGCTCCAGCTCGAGCGGGAGGTCCGGGGAGCTGTTTTTT.

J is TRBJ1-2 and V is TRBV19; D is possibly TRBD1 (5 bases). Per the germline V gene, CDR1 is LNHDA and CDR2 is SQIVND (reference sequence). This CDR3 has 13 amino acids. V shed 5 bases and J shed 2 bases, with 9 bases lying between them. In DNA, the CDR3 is TGTGCCAGTAGTGGGGCGAGAAACTATGGCTACACCTTC. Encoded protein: CASSGARNYGYTF. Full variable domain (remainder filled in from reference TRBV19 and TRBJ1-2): DGGITQSPKYLFRKEGQNVTLSCEQNLNHDAMYWYRQDPGQGLRLIYYSQIVNDFQKGDIAEGYSVSREKKESFPLTVTSAQKNPTAFYLCASSGARNYGYTFGSGTRLTVV.

Here the CDR3 DNA reads TGCGCCAGCAGTGACCCCGGGACTAGCGGCTCCTACGAGCAGTACTTC. Its protein is CASSDPGTSGSYEQYF. V gene TRBV10-2 combines with J gene TRBJ2-7; 11 bases are a match to TRBD2. Germline V lookup: CDR1 WSHSY, CDR2 SAAADI. The trim removed 3 bases at V and 0 bases at J, leaving 4 bases unmatched. This CDR3 is 16 amino acids long.

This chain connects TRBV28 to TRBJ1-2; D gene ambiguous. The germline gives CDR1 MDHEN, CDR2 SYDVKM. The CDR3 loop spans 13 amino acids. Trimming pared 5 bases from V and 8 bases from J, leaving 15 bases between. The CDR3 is CASSPTQVVGYTF. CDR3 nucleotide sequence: TGTGCCAGCAGTCCCACCCAGGTGGTAGGCTACACCTTC.

The DNA for the CDR3 is TGTGCCAGCAGTTTCCACAGGGGGAACACTGAAGCTTTCTTT. Its protein product is CASSFHRGNTEAFF. This rearrangement joins TRBV27 to TRBJ1-1, with 7 positions matching TRBD1. J lost 1 base, V lost 3 bases, and 2 bases had no gene match. There are 14 residues in the CDR3. Germline V gene lookup returns CDR1 MNHEY and CDR2 SMNVEV (reference sequence).

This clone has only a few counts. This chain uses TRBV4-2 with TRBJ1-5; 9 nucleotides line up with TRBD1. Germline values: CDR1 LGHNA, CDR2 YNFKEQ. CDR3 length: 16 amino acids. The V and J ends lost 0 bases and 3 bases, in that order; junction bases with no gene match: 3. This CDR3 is CASSQERDRVNQPQHF. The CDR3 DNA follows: TGTGCCAGCAGCCAAGAACGGGACAGGGTCAATCAGCCCCAGCATTTT.

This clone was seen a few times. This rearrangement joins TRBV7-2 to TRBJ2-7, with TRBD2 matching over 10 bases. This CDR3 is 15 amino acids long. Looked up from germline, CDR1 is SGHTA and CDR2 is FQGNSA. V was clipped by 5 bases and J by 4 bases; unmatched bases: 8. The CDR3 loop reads CASSGRAGGSYEQYF. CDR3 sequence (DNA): TGTGCCAGCAGCGGACGAGCGGGAGGGTCTTACGAGCAGTACTTC.

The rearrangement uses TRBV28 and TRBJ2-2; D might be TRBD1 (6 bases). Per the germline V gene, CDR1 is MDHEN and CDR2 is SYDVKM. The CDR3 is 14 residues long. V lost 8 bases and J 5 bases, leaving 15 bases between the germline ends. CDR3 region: CASRSGVRTGELFF. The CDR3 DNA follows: TGTGCCAGCCGCTCAGGGGTTAGGACCGGGGAGCTGTTTTTT.